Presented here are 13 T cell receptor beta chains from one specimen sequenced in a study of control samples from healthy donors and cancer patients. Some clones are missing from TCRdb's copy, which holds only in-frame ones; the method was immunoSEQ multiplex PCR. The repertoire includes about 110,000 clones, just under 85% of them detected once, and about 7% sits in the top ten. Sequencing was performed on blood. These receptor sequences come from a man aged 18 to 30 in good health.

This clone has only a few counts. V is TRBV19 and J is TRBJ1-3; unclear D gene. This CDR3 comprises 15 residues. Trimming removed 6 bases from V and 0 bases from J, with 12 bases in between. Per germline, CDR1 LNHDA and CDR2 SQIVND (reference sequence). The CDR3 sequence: CASREGPSSGNTIYF. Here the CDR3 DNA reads TGTGCCAGTAGGGAAGGTCCAAGCTCTGGAAACACCATATATTTT.

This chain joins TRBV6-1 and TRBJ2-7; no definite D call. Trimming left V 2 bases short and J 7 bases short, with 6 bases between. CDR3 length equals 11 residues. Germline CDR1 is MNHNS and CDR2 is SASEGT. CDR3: CASSESVEQYV. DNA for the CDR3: TGTGCCAGCAGTGAATCTGTTGAGCAGTACGTC.

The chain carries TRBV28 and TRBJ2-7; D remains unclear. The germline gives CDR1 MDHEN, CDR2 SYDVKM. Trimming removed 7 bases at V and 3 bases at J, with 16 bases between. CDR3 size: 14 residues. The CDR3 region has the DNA TGTGCCAGCAACCGCCCACGGGTCCGCTACGAGCAGTACTTC. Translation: CASNRPRVRYEQYF. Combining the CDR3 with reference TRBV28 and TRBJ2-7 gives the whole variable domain DVKVTQSSRYLVKRTGEKVFLECVQDMDHENMFWYRQDPGLGLRLIYFSYDVKMKEKGDIPEGYSVSREKKERFSLILESASTNQTSMYLCASNRPRVRYEQYFGPGTRLTVT.

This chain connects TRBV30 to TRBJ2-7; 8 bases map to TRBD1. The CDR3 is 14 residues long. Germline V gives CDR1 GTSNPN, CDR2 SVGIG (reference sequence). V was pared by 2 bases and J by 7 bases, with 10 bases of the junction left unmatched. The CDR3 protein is CAWSRSTGAPEQYF. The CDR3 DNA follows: TGTGCCTGGAGTAGGTCGACAGGGGCTCCGGAGCAGTACTTC.

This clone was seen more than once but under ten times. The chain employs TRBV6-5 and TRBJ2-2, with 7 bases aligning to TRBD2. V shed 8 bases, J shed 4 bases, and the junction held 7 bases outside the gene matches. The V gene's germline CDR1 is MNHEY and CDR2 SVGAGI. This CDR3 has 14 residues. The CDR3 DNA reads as TGTGCCAGCCCCGAGGGAGGGATCACCGGGGAGCTGTTTTTT. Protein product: CASPEGGITGELFF.

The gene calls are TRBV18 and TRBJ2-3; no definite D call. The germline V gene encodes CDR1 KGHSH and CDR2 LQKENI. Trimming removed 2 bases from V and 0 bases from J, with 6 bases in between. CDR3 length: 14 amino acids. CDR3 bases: TGTGCCAGCTCACCAGGGCTAAGCACAGATACGCAGTATTTT. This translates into CASSPGLSTDTQYF.

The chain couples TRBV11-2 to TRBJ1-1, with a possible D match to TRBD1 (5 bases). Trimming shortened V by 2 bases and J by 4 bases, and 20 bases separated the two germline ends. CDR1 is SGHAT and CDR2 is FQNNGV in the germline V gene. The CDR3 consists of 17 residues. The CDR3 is CASSLRAGKMGGTEAFF. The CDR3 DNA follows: TGTGCCAGCAGCTTAAGGGCAGGGAAGATGGGCGGCACTGAAGCTTTCTTT.

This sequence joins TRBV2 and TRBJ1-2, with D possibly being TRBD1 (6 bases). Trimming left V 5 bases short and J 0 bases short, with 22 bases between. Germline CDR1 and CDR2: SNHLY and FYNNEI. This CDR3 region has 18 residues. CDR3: CASSLSMDSLTSNYGYTF. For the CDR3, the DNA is TGTGCCAGCAGTCTCTCCATGGACAGTCTTACTTCTAACTATGGCTACACCTTC.

The CDR3, as DNA: TGTGCCAGCAGTGAAGTCTGGCAGGGGGGGAGAGAGACCCAGTACTTC. As protein: CASSEVWQGGRETQYF. J is TRBJ2-5 and V is TRBV25-1; D is perhaps TRBD1 or TRBD2 (7 bases each). The germline V gene has CDR1 MGHDK and CDR2 SYGVNS. CDR3 length: 16 residues. V was shortened by 2 bases and J by 4 bases, with 17 bases between the two germline ends.

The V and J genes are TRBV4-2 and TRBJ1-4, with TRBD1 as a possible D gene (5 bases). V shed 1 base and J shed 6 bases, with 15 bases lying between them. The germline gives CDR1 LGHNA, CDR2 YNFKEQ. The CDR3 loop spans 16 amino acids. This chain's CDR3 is CASSQAAGTAYEKLFF. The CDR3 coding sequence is TGTGCCAGCAGCCAAGCAGCCGGGACTGCATATGAAAAACTGTTTTTT.

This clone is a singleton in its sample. The CDR3 sequence: CASSLTQNSPLHF. The DNA of the CDR3 is TGTGCCAGCAGTTTAACTCAGAATTCACCCCTCCACTTT. This chain joins TRBV12-3 or TRBV12-4 and TRBJ1-6; unclear D gene. This CDR3 is built from 13 residues. The V and J ends lost 2 bases and 7 bases respectively, with 6 bases between them.

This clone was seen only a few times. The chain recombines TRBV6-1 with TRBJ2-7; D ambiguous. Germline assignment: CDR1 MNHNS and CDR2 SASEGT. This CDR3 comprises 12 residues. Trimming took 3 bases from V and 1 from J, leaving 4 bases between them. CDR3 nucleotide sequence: TGTGCCAGCAGTGACAGTTCCTACGAGCAGTACTTC. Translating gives CASSDSSYEQYF.

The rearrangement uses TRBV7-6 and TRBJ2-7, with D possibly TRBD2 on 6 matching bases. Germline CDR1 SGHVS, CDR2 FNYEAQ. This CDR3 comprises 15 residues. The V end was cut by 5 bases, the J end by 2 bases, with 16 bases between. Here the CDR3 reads CASSPGTASTYEQYF. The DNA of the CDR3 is TGTGCCAGCAGCCCAGGGACTGCCTCAACCTACGAGCAGTACTTC.